Sequencing of this T cell receptor (beta chain) was carried out in a study of blood T cell repertoires in COVID-19. This CDR3 region has 16 residues. V was pared by 3 bases and J by 1 base, with 7 bases of the junction left unmatched. The germline gives CDR1 MDHEN, CDR2 SYDVKM. The protocol was immunoSEQ multiplex PCR, while the TCRdb copy is restricted to in-frame clones and leaves out a portion. This sample has under 80,000 clones, with 85% to 90% found just once. This clone has only a few counts. The rearrangement uses TRBV28 and TRBJ2-5; 8 nucleotides match TRBD1. The sample consisted of peripheral blood. This clonotype was obtained from a woman of 80 years or more with active COVID-19. The CDR3 DNA reads as TGTGCCAGCAGTTTGGCAGGGGGCTTACCCCAAGAGACCCAGTACTTC. The encoded protein is CASSLAGGLPQETQYF.